This T cell receptor beta chain was recovered during a study of T cell repertoires in cytomegalovirus infection. Looking at the study overall: Public TCR beta signatures indicated both CMV infection and matching HLA type.

Whole-study findings and limits: The cumulative frequency of public TCR beta families distinguished individuals who carried CMV together with the relevant HLA. Dominating the ex vivo response were TCR beta clonotypes that were CMV-specific and HLA-C-restricted.

TCRdb re-called the reads with MiXCR, one entry per CDR3 protein. This sample has approximately 190,000 distinct CDR3 sequences, with approximately 9.7% found just once. Trimming shortened V by 6 bases and J by 3 bases, and 4 bases separated the two germline ends. The CDR3 length is 11 residues. Germline V CDR1 and CDR2: SEHNR, FQNEAQ (reference sequence). This clonotype was recorded at least ten times. Its antigen is unknown. This chain joins TRBV7-9 and TRBJ2-3, with D uncertain. The sequence derives from a human donor in good health (CMV status not recorded). Some clones in this sample may be carry-over from other donors' samples. The sequenced material came from PBMCs. In DNA, the CDR3 is TGTGCCAGCAGTGCTACAGATACGCAGTATTTT. Its translation is CASSATDTQYF.